This T cell receptor (beta chain) is drawn from a study of T cells in Graves' hyperthyroidism and ophthalmopathy. Study as a whole: Before treatment of any kind, peripheral blood was taken at initial diagnosis.

Study findings and constraints: Prediction of ophthalmopathy progression came a median around 6 months pre-onset.

This clonotype occurred many times. The antigen remains undetermined. Amplification targeted TCR beta CDR3 regions from RNA transcripts. The TCR CDR3 first-round RT-PCR relied on the HTBI primer set. TCRdb reprocessed the multiplex PCR reads via MiXCR and lists one record per CDR3 protein. The table has about 520,000 distinct CDR3 sequences, roughly a quarter seen once. Extraction of PBMCs used about 9.2 ml of fresh peripheral blood. Looked up from germline, CDR1 is SGHNT and CDR2 is YYREEE (reference sequence). There are 14 residues in the CDR3. V lost 5 bases and J lost 2, with 13 bases in between. The sample comprised blood. The chain carries TRBV5-4 and TRBJ1-1; weak D call: TRBD1 (6 bases). This clonotype was sampled from a woman in her 30s with Graves' ophthalmopathy. DNA of the CDR3: TGTGCCAGCAGTGGGGGCCCCATAAACACTGAAGCTTTCTTT. Translated: CASSGGPINTEAFF.